The clone carrying this T cell receptor (beta chain) occurred a few times. The data stem from a study of blood T cell repertoires in COVID-19. The CDR3 totals 16 residues. Germline values: CDR1 SEHNR, CDR2 FQNEAQ (reference sequence). Trimming cost V 4 bases and J 3 bases; bases outside gene matches: 6. Assay: immunoSEQ multiplex PCR; the TCRdb copy retains only in-frame clones and omits some. This sample yields 150,000 to 190,000 clones, of which about 86% are seen a single time; more than 5.5% belongs to the top ten. This sequence joins TRBV7-9 and TRBJ2-2, with 9 bases that match TRBD1. Material: PBMCs or T cells enriched from blood (not recorded which). This TCR came from a middle-aged man who had recovered from COVID-19. The CDR3 loop is CASSSGTGFYTGELFF. In DNA, the CDR3 is TGTGCCAGCAGCTCCGGGACAGGGTTTTACACCGGGGAGCTGTTTTTT. Together with reference TRBV7-9 and TRBJ2-2, the CDR3 gives the full variable domain: DTGVSQNPRHKITKRGQNVTFRCDPISEHNRLYWYRQTLGQGPEFLTYFQNEAQLEKSRLLSDRFSAERPKGSFSTLEIQRTEQGDSAMYLCASSSGTGFYTGELFFGEGSRLTVL.